This T cell receptor beta chain was sequenced in a study of long-term antiretroviral therapy in people with HIV. The V gene lost 0 bases and the J gene lost 1 base, with 10 bases spanning the gap. CDR1 is SGHNT, CDR2 YYREEE, per germline (reference sequence). CDR3 length: 15 residues. Version v3.0 of the immunoSEQ assay was performed at survey level. Generated by immunoSEQ multiplex PCR, the TCRdb table keeps only in-frame clones and is missing some. The sample records roughly 18,000 clones, about nine tenths being singletons. The material was unsorted PBMCs, obtained 0.6 years after starting antiretroviral therapy. The chain has TRBV5-4 and TRBJ1-1, with D perhaps matching TRBD1 (6 bases). The sequence was obtained from a woman in her thirties or forties with HIV. DNA of the CDR3: TGTGCCAGCAGCTTGGTAAGGACAGCGAACACTGAAGCTTTCTTT. Its protein is CASSLVRTANTEAFF.